This is a list of T cell receptor beta chains from one sample in a study of multiple sclerosis patients with progressive multifocal leukoencephalopathy. Profiling relied on immunoSEQ multiplex PCR, and the TCRdb table lists in-frame clones only, not all of them. The table includes under 40,000 clones, roughly 92% detected once. Sequenced: PBMCs. These receptors all come from a man in his thirties or forties with multiple sclerosis. Each CDR3 is given with its conserved first and last residue. A D gene is named only where the DNA matches it firmly. Clone size is stated in some rows and not others, as once, few, many or a class when expanded.

clone_size,d_call,v_call,j_call,cdr3_nt,cdr3_aa
.,.,TRBV4-3,TRBJ1-4,TGCGCCAGCAGCCAAGATACAGCCCGCGAGGGGGTGTTTTTT,CASSQDTAREGVFF
.,TRBD1,TRBV5-4,TRBJ1-5,TGTGCCAGCAGCCTACAGGGGGAGCCCCAGCATTTT,CASSLQGEPQHF
.,TRBD1,TRBV6-5,TRBJ1-1,TGTGCCAGCATGCTACAGGGGGTAGGGACTGAAGCTTTCTTT,CASMLQGVGTEAFF
.,.,TRBV12-5,TRBJ1-1,TGTGCTAGTGGTTTGGTTTCATTGAACACTGAAGCTTTCTTT,CASGLVSLNTEAFF
.,.,TRBV5-6,TRBJ2-2,TGTGCCAGCAGTTCTACCGGGGAGCTGTTTTTT,CASSSTGELFF
.,.,TRBV19,TRBJ1-5,TGTGCCAGTAGTGTCCAGGGACGGAGCAATCAGCCCCAGCATTTT,CASSVQGRSNQPQHF
.,.,TRBV7-9,TRBJ2-1,TGTGCCAGCAGCTTAGCTTTGGGTGAGCTATCCTACAATGAGCAGTTCTTC,CASSLALGELSYNEQFF
.,TRBD2,TRBV18,TRBJ2-3,TGTGCCAGCTCACATTCCTACCTAGCGGGAGTCGAGCATACGCAGTATTTT,CASSHSYLAGVEHTQYF
once,.,TRBV6-5,TRBJ1-5,TGTGCCAGCAGTCCAGGGTCGGGGCGCAATCAGCCCCAGCATTTT,CASSPGSGRNQPQHF
.,.,TRBV29-1,TRBJ2-1,TGCAGCGTTGATGCGGGGACCCTTACAAATGAGCAGTTCTTC,CSVDAGTLTNEQFF
.,.,TRBV15,TRBJ1-2,TGTGCCACCAGACCCCCAGAGAACTATGGCTACACCTTC,CATRPPENYGYTF
.,.,TRBV7-9,TRBJ2-7,TGTGCCAGCAGCTTACGGGACCACTACGAGCAGTACTTC,CASSLRDHYEQYF
.,TRBD2,TRBV9,TRBJ2-5,TGTGCCAGCAGCGTAGAGGCTAGCGGGGCCGAGCGGGAGACCCAGTACTTC,CASSVEASGAERETQYF
.,TRBD1,TRBV5-6,TRBJ2-7,TGTGCCAGTAGTACCGGGACAGGGGACTACGAGCAGTACTTC,CASSTGTGDYEQYF
once,TRBD2,TRBV4-2,TRBJ2-5,TGTGCCAGCAGCCGGACGTGGGAGGGCCGGGGGGAGACCCAGTACTTC,CASSRTWEGRGETQYF
.,.,TRBV6-1,TRBJ2-1,TGTGCCAGCAGCCAATGGGGATCGTGGGATGAGCAGTTCTTC,CASSQWGSWDEQFF
.,TRBD1,TRBV18,TRBJ1-2,TGTGCCAGCTCACCGGGGACAGATTATGGCTACACCTTC,CASSPGTDYGYTF
.,.,TRBV7-2,TRBJ1-2,TGTGCCAGCAGCTCAGACAGACCTCTATCTGGCTACACCTTC,CASSSDRPLSGYTF
.,.,TRBV4-1,TRBJ2-5,TGCGCCAGCAGCCAAGATCTAGTCTCCCGGGGGGAGACCCAGTACTTC,CASSQDLVSRGETQYF
.,TRBD1,TRBV11-2,TRBJ1-3,TGTGCCAGCAGCGGATTACAGGGGATCTCTGGAAACACCATATATTTT,CASSGLQGISGNTIYF
.,.,TRBV7-9,TRBJ2-3,TGTGCCAGCAGCTTAGATACGCAGTATTTT,CASSLDTQYF
.,TRBD2,TRBV2,TRBJ2-7,TGTGCCAGCAGTCCTAGCGGGGCTGACTCCTACGAGCAGTACTTC,CASSPSGADSYEQYF
.,.,TRBV7-9,TRBJ2-1,TGTGCCAGCAGCCCCAATTTAGGGAGGTTCTCCTACAATGAGCAGTTCTTC,CASSPNLGRFSYNEQFF
.,TRBD2,TRBV18,TRBJ2-1,TGTGCCAGCTCACCCAGCCCGGGACTACCAAGCTCCTACAATGAGCAGTTCTTC,CASSPSPGLPSSYNEQFF
few,.,TRBV4-1,TRBJ1-5,TGCGCCAGCAGCCAAGATTGGACTGTAAGCAATCAGCCCCAGCATTTT,CASSQDWTVSNQPQHF
.,.,TRBV30,TRBJ2-7,TGTGCCTGGAGTCTTACATCACGAGGAGGTCGGTACTTC,CAWSLTSRGGRYF
.,TRBD1,TRBV7-6,TRBJ2-3,TGTGCCAGCAGCCCTCGGGACAGGGGGCCTGGGGCAGATACGCAGTATTTT,CASSPRDRGPGADTQYF
.,.,TRBV6-5,TRBJ2-7,TGTGCCAGCAGGGCGGGACCATACGAGCAGTACTTC,CASRAGPYEQYF
.,TRBD2,TRBV2,TRBJ2-2,TGTGCCAGCATAGGGACTAGCGGGAGGGCCTCCGGGGAGCTGTTTTTT,CASIGTSGRASGELFF
.,.,TRBV15,TRBJ1-2,TGTGCCACCAGCAGAGATGATACCCCGTATGGCTACACCTTC,CATSRDDTPYGYTF
.,.,TRBV18,TRBJ2-2,TGTGCCAGCTCTTCACAGAACACCGGGGAGCTGTTTTTT,CASSSQNTGELFF
.,.,TRBV7-8,TRBJ2-7,TGTGCCAGCAGCGGAGCTTATCTGACAGTCTACGAGCAGTACTTC,CASSGAYLTVYEQYF
few,.,TRBV7-2,TRBJ1-1,TGTGCCAGCAGCTTAATGGCGAACACTGAAGCTTTCTTT,CASSLMANTEAFF
once,.,TRBV19,TRBJ1-5,TGTGCCAGTAGTATTCAGTCTCAATTCAATCAGCCCCAGCATTTT,CASSIQSQFNQPQHF
.,.,TRBV27,TRBJ1-3,TGTGCCAGCAGTTTAAATATCGGGGGAAACACCATATATTTT,CASSLNIGGNTIYF
.,TRBD1,TRBV18,TRBJ1-2,TGTGCCAGCTCACCAGGGACAGGGGAAGAAGGCTACACCTTC,CASSPGTGEEGYTF
.,TRBD2,TRBV9,TRBJ2-3,TGTGCCAGCAGCGTTGGACTAGCGGCCTACACAGATACGCAGTATTTT,CASSVGLAAYTDTQYF
.,.,TRBV7-2,TRBJ1-1,TGTGCCAGCAGCCGAGACAGATACACTGAAGCTTTCTTT,CASSRDRYTEAFF
.,.,TRBV7-9,TRBJ2-5,TGTGCCAGCAGCTTGTCCGGGACGTCACAAGAGACCCAGTACTTC,CASSLSGTSQETQYF
.,TRBD1,TRBV7-2,TRBJ1-1,TGTGCCAGCAGCTCCGGGACAGGGGTTGTCACTGAAGCTTTCTTT,CASSSGTGVVTEAFF
.,.,TRBV6-6,TRBJ1-5,TGTGCCAGCAGTACCGGGACCCAGAATCAGCCCCAGCATTTT,CASSTGTQNQPQHF
.,.,TRBV7-8,TRBJ1-2,TGTGCCAGCAGCCCTCTGCCAGGGGCCTATGGCTACACCTTC,CASSPLPGAYGYTF
once,.,TRBV7-9,TRBJ2-7,TGTGCCAGCAGCTCCCTTAGTGGATACGAGCAGTACTTC,CASSSLSGYEQYF
.,TRBD1,TRBV30,TRBJ1-1,TGTGCCTGGAGCGGACAGGGAGGGACTGAAGCTTTCTTT,CAWSGQGGTEAFF
once,.,TRBV7-6,TRBJ2-1,TGTGCCAGCAGCACTCCCAGGGAAGTCTCCTACAATGAGCAGTTCTTC,CASSTPREVSYNEQFF
.,.,TRBV10-3,TRBJ2-2,TGTGCCATCAGTACCACGACAGAACCTCACCGGGAGCTGTTTTTT,CAISTTTEPHRELFF
.,.,TRBV30,TRBJ1-1,TGTGCCTGGAAGGGGTCACCCCTCTTTAGCGCTGAAGCTTTCTTT,CAWKGSPLFSAEAFF
.,.,TRBV2,TRBJ1-1,TGTGCCAGCAGTGAACCCGGCAGTGGGAACACTGAAGCTTTCTTT,CASSEPGSGNTEAFF
.,.,TRBV30,TRBJ2-1,TGTGCCTGGAGCGCTAGCGCCACGCAGCAGTTCTTC,CAWSASATQQFF
once,TRBD1,TRBV12-5,TRBJ1-2,TGTGCTAGTGGTACAGACAGGGCCTATAACTATGGCTACACCTTC,CASGTDRAYNYGYTF
.,TRBD2,TRBV9,TRBJ2-1,TGTGCCAGCAGCGTAGGAGGCGGGAGATATTACAATGAGCAGTTCTTC,CASSVGGGRYYNEQFF
.,.,TRBV11-3,TRBJ1-2,TGTGCCAGCAGCTTAGACCGGCTGGCGGGCTACACCTTC,CASSLDRLAGYTF
.,TRBD1,TRBV7-2,TRBJ1-6,TGTGCCAGCAGCTCCTTCACAGGGGCGAGCTCCTATAATTCACCCCTCCACTTT,CASSSFTGASSYNSPLHF
.,TRBD2,TRBV7-9,TRBJ2-1,TGTGCCAGCAGCTTAGGGGGACTAGCGCCCCCCCACAATGAGCAGTTCTTC,CASSLGGLAPPHNEQFF
.,.,TRBV5-5,TRBJ2-7,TGTGCCAGCAGCTTGAAAGCCGACAGTTACTACGAGCAGTACTTC,CASSLKADSYYEQYF
.,.,TRBV7-2,TRBJ2-1,TGTGCCAGCAGCTTACTGAATGAGCAGTTCTTC,CASSLLNEQFF
.,.,TRBV2,TRBJ1-1,TGTGCCAGCCTACGGAGCACTGAAGCTTTCTTT,CASLRSTEAFF